This entry features one TCR beta chain sequence. This record comes from a study of T cells after yellow fever vaccination. CDR3 size: 15 residues. The germline gives CDR1 SGHTA, CDR2 FQGNSA. V trimming: 6 bases; J trimming: 6 bases; junction bases outside the gene matches: 11. MiXCR was run by TCRdb on the 5' RACE reads, yielding one entry per CDR3 protein. This sample has under 400,000 distinct CDR3 sequences, with around 10% found just once. The chain combines TRBV7-2 with TRBJ2-3, with 8 bases matching TRBD2. The clonotype comes from a man younger than 30 who received the YFV17D yellow fever vaccine. The sample here was PBMCs, taken on the day of the first yellow fever vaccination. The CDR3 is CASRRGLGGGDTQYF. The CDR3 DNA reads TGTGCCAGCAGGAGGGGACTAGGCGGGGGGGATACGCAGTATTTT.